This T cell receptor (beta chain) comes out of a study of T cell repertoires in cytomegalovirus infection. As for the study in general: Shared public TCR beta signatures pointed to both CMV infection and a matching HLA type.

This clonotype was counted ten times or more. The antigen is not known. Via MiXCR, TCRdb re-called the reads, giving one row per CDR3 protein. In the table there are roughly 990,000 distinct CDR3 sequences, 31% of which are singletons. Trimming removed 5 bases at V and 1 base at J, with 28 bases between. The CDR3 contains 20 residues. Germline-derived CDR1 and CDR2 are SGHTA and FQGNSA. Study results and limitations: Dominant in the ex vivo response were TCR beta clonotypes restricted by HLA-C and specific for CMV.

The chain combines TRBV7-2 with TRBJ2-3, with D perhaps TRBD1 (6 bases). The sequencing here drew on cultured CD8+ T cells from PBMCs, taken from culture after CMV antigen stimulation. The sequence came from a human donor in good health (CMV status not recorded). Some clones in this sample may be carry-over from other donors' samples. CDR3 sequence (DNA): TGTGCCAGCAGCCCCCGGGGACAAGGGCTTTATTCCCGGGGCACAGATACGCAGTATTTT. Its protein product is CASSPRGQGLYSRGTDTQYF.